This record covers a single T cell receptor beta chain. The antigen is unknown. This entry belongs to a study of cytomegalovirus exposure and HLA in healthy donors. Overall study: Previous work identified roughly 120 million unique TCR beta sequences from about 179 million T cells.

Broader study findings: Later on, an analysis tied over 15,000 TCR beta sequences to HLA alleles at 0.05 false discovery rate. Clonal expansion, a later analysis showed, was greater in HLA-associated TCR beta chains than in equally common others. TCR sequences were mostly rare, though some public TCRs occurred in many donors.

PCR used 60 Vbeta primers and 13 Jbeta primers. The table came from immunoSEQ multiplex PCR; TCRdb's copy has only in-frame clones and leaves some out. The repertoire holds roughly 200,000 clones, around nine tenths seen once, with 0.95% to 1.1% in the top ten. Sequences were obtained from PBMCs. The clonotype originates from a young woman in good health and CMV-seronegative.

The CDR3 DNA is TGTGCCAGCAGCTTATCAGGGCCAGAAAAAAACATTCAGTACTTC. This gives the protein CASSLSGPEKNIQYF. This sequence joins TRBV11-2 and TRBJ2-4; possibly TRBD1 for D (5 bases). The germline V and J ends were trimmed by 2 bases and 4 bases, with 12 bases remaining between them. Germline lookup yields CDR1 SGHAT and CDR2 FQNNGV. CDR3 length: 15 residues.